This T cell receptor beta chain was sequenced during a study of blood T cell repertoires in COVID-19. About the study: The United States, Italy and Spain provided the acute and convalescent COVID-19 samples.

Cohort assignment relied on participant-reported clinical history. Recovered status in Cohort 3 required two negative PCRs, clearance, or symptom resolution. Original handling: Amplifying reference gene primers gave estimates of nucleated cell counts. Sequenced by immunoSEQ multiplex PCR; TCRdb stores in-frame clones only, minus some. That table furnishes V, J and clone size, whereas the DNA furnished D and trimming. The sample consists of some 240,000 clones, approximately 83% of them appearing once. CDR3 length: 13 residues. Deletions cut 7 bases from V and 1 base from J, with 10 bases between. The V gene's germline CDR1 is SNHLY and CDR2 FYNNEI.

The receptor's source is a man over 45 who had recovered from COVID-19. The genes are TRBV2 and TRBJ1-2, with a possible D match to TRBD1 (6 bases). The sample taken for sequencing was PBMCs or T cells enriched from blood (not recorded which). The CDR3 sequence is CASTGAFNYGYTF. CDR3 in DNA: TGTGCCAGCACAGGGGCTTTTAACTATGGCTACACCTTC.